This T cell receptor (beta chain) was identified in a study of T cells in Graves' hyperthyroidism and ophthalmopathy. Points from the study as a whole: Progression to ophthalmopathy was predicted a median of roughly 6.6 months early. Most clonotypes expanded in thyroid above 0.001 were likewise present in blood. Stable hyperthyroidism was separated from ophthalmopathy by a model based on 13 V-J features.

This clonotype was detected ten times or more. What it binds is not known. A read error may account for a junction end that differs from germline. Patients were excluded for uncontrolled infection, other autoimmune disease, pregnancy or lactation. This CDR3 has 16 amino acids. Germline V gene data show CDR1 as DFQATT and CDR2 as SNEGSKA (reference sequence). Amplification yielded TCR beta CDR3 regions, with RNA transcripts as the source. The study used the HTBI primer set for a first-round RT-PCR of the TCR CDR3. TCRdb reprocessed the multiplex PCR reads with MiXCR, giving one entry per CDR3 protein. The repertoire holds approximately 560,000 distinct CDR3 sequences, with approximately 15% as singletons.

This chain connects TRBV20-1 to TRBJ2-1; 7 nucleotides agree with TRBD2. The sequence was collected from a woman in her 30s with Graves' hyperthyroidism. Sequencing used blood. The CDR3 loop is CSARDPGTSVYDEQFF. The CDR3 DNA sequence: TGCAGTGCTAGAGATCCGGGCACTAGCGTCTACGATGAGCAGTTCTTC.